Below are 25 T cell receptor beta chains sequenced from a single sample in a study of type 1 regulatory T cells. No antigens are known for them. TCRdb re-called the reads with MiXCR, one entry per CDR3 protein. The sample lists about 23,000 distinct CDR3 sequences, around 47% seen once, with under 5% in the top ten. Sequencing used cultured T cells, either the whole culture or a sorted T cell fraction (not recorded which). These receptors were taken from a human donor in good health.

By its share, this clonotype is medium-sized. The chain couples TRBV6-1 to TRBJ1-2, with D perhaps matching TRBD1 (5 bases). CDR1 and CDR2 (germline): MNHNS, SASEGT. The CDR3 has 13 residues. V was trimmed by 3 bases and J by 4 bases, leaving 9 bases between them. CDR3 amino acids: CASSERQLYGYTF. The CDR3 DNA reads TGTGCCAGCAGTGAGCGACAGCTCTATGGCTACACCTTC.

This chain links TRBV20-1 with TRBJ2-7, with a possible D match to TRBD1 (5 bases). The V end lost 0 bases, the J end lost 6 bases, and 12 bases lay between the germline ends. Germline CDR1 is DFQATT and CDR2 is SNEGSKA (reference sequence). The CDR3 sequence is 13 residues long. CDR3 amino acids: CSAREGVRGEQYF. The CDR3 DNA reads TGCAGTGCTAGAGAAGGGGTCAGAGGCGAGCAGTACTTC.

The chain couples TRBV7-6 to TRBJ2-5; 7 positions agree with TRBD1. CDR1 and CDR2 (germline): SGHVS, FNYEAQ. The CDR3 has 15 amino acids. V lost 5 bases and J lost 2; bases outside the gene matches: 8. CDR3 nucleotides: TGTGCCAGCAGCCGGGACAGATTCCCTCAAGAGACCCAGTACTTC. Translated: CASSRDRFPQETQYF.

CDR3 in DNA: TGTGCCAGCAGCCCCAATCCGGGTACCGGGGAGCTGTTTTTT. Residues: CASSPNPGTGELFF. The V and J genes are TRBV11-2 and TRBJ2-2; D is undetermined. CDR1 and CDR2 from the germline V gene are SGHAT and FQNNGV. This CDR3 is built from 14 residues. The V and J ends lost 5 bases and 5 bases respectively, with 12 bases between them. Combining the CDR3 with reference TRBV11-2 and TRBJ2-2 gives the whole variable domain EAGVAQSPRYKIIEKRQSVAFWCNPISGHATLYWYQQILGQGPKLLIQFQNNGVVDDSQLPKDRFSAERLKGVDSTLKIQPAKLEDSAVYLCASSPNPGTGELFFGEGSRLTVL.

The chain carries TRBV5-6 and TRBJ2-1; no definite D call. With 2 bases removed from V and 9 bases from J, the gap between germline ends came to 18 bases. The germline V gene encodes CDR1 SGHDT and CDR2 YYEEEE. CDR3 size: 15 residues. The CDR3 loop is CASSLFPRLSGEQFF. Written as DNA, the CDR3 is TGTGCCAGCAGCTTATTCCCTAGACTTTCGGGTGAGCAGTTCTTC.

The V and J genes are TRBV27 and TRBJ1-2; a possible D gene is TRBD1 (6 bases). V gave up 3 bases and J gave up 3 bases, with 17 bases separating them. The CDR3 has 16 amino acids. Germline V gene lookup returns CDR1 MNHEY and CDR2 SMNVEV (reference sequence). The CDR3 bases are TGTGCCAGCAGTTTTGGGCAGGGGAGGTTTGACTATGGCTACACCTTC. Translation: CASSFGQGRFDYGYTF.

The V gene is TRBV20-1, the J gene TRBJ2-7; TRBD1 matches 10 bases. Germline CDR1 reads DFQATT; CDR2 reads SNEGSKA (reference sequence). V was pared by 6 bases and J by 4 bases, with 9 bases of the junction left unmatched. The CDR3 has 14 residues. For the CDR3, the DNA is TGCAGTGCGGACAGGGGGTTCAATAGGTACGAGCAGTACTTC. Its translation: CSADRGFNRYEQYF.

The genes are TRBV5-1 and TRBJ2-7; D is unclear. CDR1 is SGHRS, CDR2 YFSETQ, per germline. CDR3 length equals 13 residues. Trimming took off 2 bases at V and 3 bases at J, with 9 bases between the two ends. CDR3 region: CASSLEWGYEQYF. The CDR3 nucleotides read TGCGCCAGCAGCTTAGAATGGGGCTACGAGCAGTACTTC.

The chain employs TRBV12-3 or TRBV12-4 and TRBJ2-3; 8 bases are shared with TRBD2. The CDR3 runs to 16 residues. V lost 5 bases to trimming and J lost 2 bases; unmatched junction nucleotides: 9. This CDR3 reads CASSAGAGGPTDTQYF. CDR3 bases: TGTGCCAGCAGTGCGGGGGCGGGGGGACCCACAGATACGCAGTATTTT.

The CDR3 sequence: CASRVTGGPYEQYF. The DNA for the CDR3 is TGTGCCAGCAGAGTTACAGGGGGCCCCTACGAGCAGTACTTC. The rearrangement links TRBV6-5 to TRBJ2-7; 9 nucleotides line up with TRBD1. The germline V gene has CDR1 MNHEY and CDR2 SVGAGI. With V trimmed by 6 bases and J by 2 bases, 5 bases remained unmatched. The CDR3 is 14 amino acids.

Notes on this clonotype: Being one base from a much bigger clone, this may be a read error. The chain carries TRBV18 and TRBJ1-1; D is ambiguous. V lost 5 bases and J 1 base, leaving 8 bases between the germline ends. Per germline, CDR1 KGHSH and CDR2 LQKENI. The CDR3 spans 13 residues. This CDR3 is CASSDRGNTEAFF. The CDR3 nucleotides read TGTGCCAGCTCAGACCGCGGGAACACTGAAGCTTTCTTT.

The chain carries TRBV12-3 or TRBV12-4 and TRBJ1-4; D may be TRBD1 (5 bases). V was trimmed by 3 bases and J by 8 bases, leaving 16 bases between them. The CDR3 is 15 residues long. DNA for the CDR3: TGTGCCAGCAGTTTTGTCGCAGGGTTCGTCGAAAAACTGTTTTTT. It yields the protein CASSFVAGFVEKLFF.

This clonotype occurred a few times. The chain joins TRBV5-1 to TRBJ2-4, with 7 bases fitting TRBD1. The CDR3 spans 16 residues. V lost 2 bases to trimming and J lost 4 bases; unmatched junction nucleotides: 9. Germline V CDR1 and CDR2: SGHRS, YFSETQ. CDR3: CASSLGQGVGKNIQYF. CDR3 nucleotides: TGCGCCAGCAGCTTAGGGCAGGGGGTCGGAAAAAACATTCAGTACTTC.

V gene TRBV7-2 combines with J gene TRBJ2-2; D call uncertain. The CDR3 length is 13 residues. Trimming took off 5 bases at V and 1 base at J, with 5 bases between the two ends. Looked up from germline, CDR1 is SGHTA and CDR2 is FQGNSA. The chain's CDR3 is CASSTRNTGELFF. In DNA form, the CDR3 reads TGTGCCAGCAGCACCCGGAACACCGGGGAGCTGTTTTTT.

The chain links TRBV7-9 to TRBJ2-3, with TRBD2 matching 12 bases. V lost 5 bases and J lost 4; bases outside the gene matches: 7. This CDR3 is built from 16 residues. CDR1 and CDR2 (germline): SEHNR, FQNEAQ (reference sequence). The CDR3 nucleotides read TGTGCCAGCAGCGAAACCTCTAGCGGGGGGGCAGATACGCAGTATTTT. This translates into CASSETSSGGADTQYF.

The rearrangement joins TRBV19 to TRBJ1-4; D not certain. V was shortened by 5 bases and J by 3 bases, with 10 bases between the two germline ends. Germline V gives CDR1 LNHDA, CDR2 SQIVND (reference sequence). This CDR3 is 14 amino acids long. This CDR3 reads CASSHLGSNEKLFF. CDR3 DNA: TGTGCCAGTAGTCACCTCGGATCTAATGAAAAACTGTTTTTT. Full variable domain (remainder filled in from reference TRBV19 and TRBJ1-4): DGGITQSPKYLFRKEGQNVTLSCEQNLNHDAMYWYRQDPGQGLRLIYYSQIVNDFQKGDIAEGYSVSREKKESFPLTVTSAQKNPTAFYLCASSHLGSNEKLFFGSGTQLSVL.

This chain links TRBV10-3 with TRBJ2-2; D unresolved. Trimming removed 7 bases at V and 3 bases at J, with 9 bases between. CDR1 is ENHRY, CDR2 SYGVKD, per germline. The CDR3 runs to 13 residues. This CDR3 is CAITSEYTGELFF. CDR3 sequence (DNA): TGTGCCATCACTAGTGAATACACCGGGGAGCTGTTTTTT.

The V and J genes are TRBV7-6 and TRBJ1-1; the D gene is possibly TRBD1 (6 bases). This CDR3 is 17 amino acids long. CDR1 SGHVS and CDR2 FNYEAQ come from the germline V gene. Deletions cut 5 bases from V and 3 bases from J, with 22 bases between. The CDR3 nucleotides read TGTGCCAGCAGCCGAACGGGGAGGGGGTCGCGATACACTGAAGCTTTCTTT. Translated: CASSRTGRGSRYTEAFF.

V is TRBV4-1 and J is TRBJ2-2; possibly TRBD2 for D (7 bases). This CDR3 region has 16 residues. Germline V gives CDR1 MGHRA, CDR2 YSYEKL. V shed 5 bases and J shed 3 bases, with 16 bases lying between them. The CDR3 DNA sequence: TGCGCCAGCAGCGATCGCGGGGGCCGCGACACCGGGGAGCTGTTTTTT. Amino acid sequence: CASSDRGGRDTGELFF.

This clonotype is labeled as medium-sized. The V gene is TRBV6-5, the J gene TRBJ2-5; TRBD2 is a possible D gene (6 bases). CDR3 size: 16 residues. The V gene's germline CDR1 is MNHEY and CDR2 SVGAGI. Trimming removed 10 bases at V and 5 bases at J, with 26 bases between. The CDR3 DNA reads TGTGCCACCAAGCAGTCTGGTTGGAGGGGACGGGAGACCCAGTACTTC. Its protein is CATKQSGWRGRETQYF.

With regard to this clonotype: One base away lies a much larger clone, so this may be a sequencing read error. This chain joins TRBV5-1 and TRBJ2-2; the D gene is possibly TRBD2 (5 bases). The CDR3 length is 15 residues. The V gene's germline CDR1 is SGHRS and CDR2 YFSETQ. Trimming took off 3 bases at V and 6 bases at J, with 15 bases between the two ends. The CDR3 DNA reads as TGCGCCAGCAGCTCCACGTCCGGGGTCGCCGGGGAGCTGTTTTTT. It encodes CASSSTSGVAGELFF.

The chain couples TRBV4-3 to TRBJ1-3; D possibly corresponds to TRBD1 (6 bases). The CDR3 has 14 residues. The V gene lost 0 bases and the J gene lost 4 bases, with 7 bases spanning the gap. Germline-derived CDR1 and CDR2 are LGHNA and YSLEER. DNA for the CDR3: TGCGCCAGCAGCCAAGATGACAGGGGAAACACCATATATTTT. This translates into CASSQDDRGNTIYF.

The rearrangement uses TRBV7-9 and TRBJ2-7; D possibly matches TRBD1 or TRBD2 (5 bases each). V was shortened by 1 base and J by 0 bases, with 10 bases between the two germline ends. The germline CDR1 and CDR2 sequences are SEHNR and FQNEAQ (reference sequence). This CDR3 comprises 15 residues. CDR3 nucleotides: TGTGCCAGCAGCTTAGGAGGGGATATCTCCTACGAGCAGTACTTC. Translating gives CASSLGGDISYEQYF.

The chain is built from TRBV9 and TRBJ2-1, with unresolved D. The CDR3 length is 16 residues. Germline CDR1 reads SGDLS; CDR2 reads YYNGEE. The V and J ends lost 0 bases and 3 bases respectively, with 13 bases between them. CDR3 DNA sequence: TGTGCCAGCAGCGTAGTAAGCACTCCCAACTACAATGAGCAGTTCTTC. Encoded protein: CASSVVSTPNYNEQFF.

The V and J genes are TRBV2 and TRBJ2-1; 10 bases align to TRBD2. This CDR3 is 15 amino acids long. Looked up from germline, CDR1 is SNHLY and CDR2 is FYNNEI. The junction had 8 bases not matched to a gene; V was cut back by 5 bases and J by 7 bases. The chain's CDR3 is CASSSQRGGLNEQFF. The CDR3 DNA reads TGTGCCAGCAGTTCTCAGCGGGGGGGCCTGAATGAGCAGTTCTTC.